This T cell receptor (beta chain) was obtained from a study of cytomegalovirus exposure and HLA in healthy donors. Researchers ran the PCR with 60 Vbeta and 13 Jbeta primers. Sequencing was performed with immunoSEQ multiplex PCR; in TCRdb, only in-frame clones are kept and a portion is missing. The table has fewer than 180,000 clones, roughly 83% seen once. General study findings and limits: Later analysis demonstrated an association between a missense DCLRE1C variant and TCR beta V- and J-gene trimming. A reported reduction in N-insertions relative to the approximately 640-donor mean was seen in an Asian-associated ancestry cluster in a later analysis.

The CDR3 extends over 15 amino acids. CDR1 SGHDN and CDR2 FVKESK come from the germline V gene. With 0 bases removed from V and 4 bases from J, the gap between germline ends came to 12 bases. Turning to this clone: As yet, its antigen is unknown.

The sequenced sample was PBMCs. V usage is TRBV14 and J usage is TRBJ1-2, with D hard to call. This clonotype was obtained from a human donor in good health. This CDR3 reads CASSQDPRGGYGYTF. CDR3 DNA: TGTGCCAGCAGCCAAGACCCGCGGGGAGGCTATGGCTACACCTTC.